These T cell receptor beta chains were read from a single sample in a study of PD-1 blockade in classical Hodgkin lymphoma. Sequenced by immunoSEQ multiplex PCR; TCRdb stores in-frame clones only, minus some. The table includes over 35,000 clones, 85% to 90% detected once. Specimen: peripheral blood mononuclear cells (PBMCs), collected at baseline. Receptors were obtained from a human donor with classical Hodgkin lymphoma. CDR3s include the opening cysteine and the closing phenylalanine or tryptophan. Fields, in order: D gene, J gene, V gene, clone size, CDR3 protein. A D gene is named only where the DNA matches it firmly. Expanded clones are given a class, and other clones once, few, many or no size at all.

>TRBD1|TRBJ2-1|TRBV28|few
CASSETGGAINEQFF
>-|TRBJ1-6|TRBV9|-
CASGLHSSYNSPLHF
>TRBD1|TRBJ1-1|TRBV7-3|-
CASSPTGVNAEAFF
>-|TRBJ1-2|TRBV5-1|-
CASREYSTSGYTF
>-|TRBJ1-2|TRBV15|-
CATSRLGVNYGYTF
>-|TRBJ2-7|TRBV6-1|-
CASSRRDGSYEQYF
>-|TRBJ2-5|TRBV9|-
CASSVGGIMEETQYF
>TRBD2|TRBJ2-3|TRBV11-3|-
CASSLGGAAGIDTQYF
>TRBD1|TRBJ2-7|TRBV7-2|-
CASSSSGTGGSYEQYF
>-|TRBJ1-1|TRBV7-6|-
CASINMGTRDEAFF
>TRBD1|TRBJ1-6|TRBV10-3|-
CAISVDRGKSYNSPLHF
>-|TRBJ2-3|TRBV9|-
CASSFWSDTDTQYF
>-|TRBJ1-3|TRBV7-9|-
CASSLSGNTIYF
>-|TRBJ1-5|TRBV6-6|-
CASSYGREGNQPQHF
>-|TRBJ2-1|TRBV29-1|-
CSFPIINEQFF
>TRBD2|TRBJ2-5|TRBV7-2|-
CASSLEGLAFETQYF
>TRBD2|TRBJ2-1|TRBV13|-
CASSPLAGDNEQFF
>TRBD2|TRBJ2-3|TRBV27|-
CASSPLQSSGGTDTQYF
>-|TRBJ2-7|TRBV19|-
CASAQTRQGGEQYF
>-|TRBJ2-1|TRBV28|once
CASSTDPGVEQFF
>-|TRBJ2-3|TRBV6-5|-
CASSSALLDTQYF
>-|TRBJ1-5|TRBV6-5|-
CASSLYRYSNQPQHF
>-|TRBJ1-2|TRBV2|-
CASSGATGGGYTF
>TRBD1|TRBJ1-3|TRBV7-2|-
CASSLISAPRGSRENTIYF
>TRBD2|TRBJ2-2|TRBV30|few
CAWSAGTSGAGELFF
>TRBD1|TRBJ1-5|TRBV6-5|-
CASSRQGTSQPQHF
>-|TRBJ2-1|TRBV19|-
CASSTGLRRNEQFF
>-|TRBJ2-5|TRBV6-5|once
CASSYGQSTQYF
>-|TRBJ2-4|TRBV28|-
CASSLSPLPARIQYF
>-|TRBJ2-1|TRBV27|-
CASSFRGIDEQFF